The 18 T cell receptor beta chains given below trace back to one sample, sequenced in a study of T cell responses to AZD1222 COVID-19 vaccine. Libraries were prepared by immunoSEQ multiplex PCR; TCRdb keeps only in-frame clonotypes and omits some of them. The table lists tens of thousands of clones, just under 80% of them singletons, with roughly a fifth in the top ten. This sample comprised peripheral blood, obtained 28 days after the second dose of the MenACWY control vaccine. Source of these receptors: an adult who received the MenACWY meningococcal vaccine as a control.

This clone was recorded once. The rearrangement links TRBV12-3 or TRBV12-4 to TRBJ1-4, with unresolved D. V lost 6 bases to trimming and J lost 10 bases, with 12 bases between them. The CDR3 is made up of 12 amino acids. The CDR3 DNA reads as TGTGCCAGCAGACCGGACGGAGGAAAACTGTTTTTT. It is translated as CASRPDGGKLFF.

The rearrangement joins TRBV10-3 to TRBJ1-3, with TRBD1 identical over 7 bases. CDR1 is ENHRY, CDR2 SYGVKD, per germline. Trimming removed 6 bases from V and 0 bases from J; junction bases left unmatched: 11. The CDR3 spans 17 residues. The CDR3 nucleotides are TGTGCCATCAGCCCCTGGACAGGCGGGAGCTCTGGAAACACCATATATTTT. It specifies CAISPWTGGSSGNTIYF.

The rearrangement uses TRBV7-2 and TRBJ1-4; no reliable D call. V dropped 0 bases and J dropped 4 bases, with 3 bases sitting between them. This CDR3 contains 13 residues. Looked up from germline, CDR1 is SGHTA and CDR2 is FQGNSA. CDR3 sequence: CASSLAYNEKLFF. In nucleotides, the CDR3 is TGTGCCAGCAGCTTAGCGTATAATGAAAAACTGTTTTTT.

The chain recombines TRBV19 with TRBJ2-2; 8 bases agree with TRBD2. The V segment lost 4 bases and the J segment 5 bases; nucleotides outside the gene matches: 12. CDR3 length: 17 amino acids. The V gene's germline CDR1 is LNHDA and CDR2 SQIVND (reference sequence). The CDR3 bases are TGTGCCAGTAGTACGGGGAAACGAGCGGGAGAAACCGGGGAGCTGTTTTTT. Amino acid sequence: CASSTGKRAGETGELFF.

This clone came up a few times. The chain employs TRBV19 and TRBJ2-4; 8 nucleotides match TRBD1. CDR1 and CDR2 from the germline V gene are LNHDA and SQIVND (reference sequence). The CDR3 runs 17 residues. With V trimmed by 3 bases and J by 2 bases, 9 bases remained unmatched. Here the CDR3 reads CASSIHRQGRSKNIQYF. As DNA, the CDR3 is TGTGCCAGTAGTATCCATCGACAGGGGAGGTCCAAAAACATTCAGTACTTC.

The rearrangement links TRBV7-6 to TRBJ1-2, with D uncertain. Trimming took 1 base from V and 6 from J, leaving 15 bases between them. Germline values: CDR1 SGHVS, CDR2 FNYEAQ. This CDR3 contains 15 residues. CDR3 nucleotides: TGTGCCAGCAGCTTAGAGGCTGTTGGGCGAGATGGCTACACCTTC. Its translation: CASSLEAVGRDGYTF.

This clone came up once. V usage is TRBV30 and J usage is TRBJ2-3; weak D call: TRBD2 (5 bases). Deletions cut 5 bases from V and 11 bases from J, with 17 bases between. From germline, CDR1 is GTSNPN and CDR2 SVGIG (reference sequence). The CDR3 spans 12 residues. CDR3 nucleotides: TGTGCCTGGGCCGGGATCCCGCCGGGGCAGTATTTT. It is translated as CAWAGIPPGQYF. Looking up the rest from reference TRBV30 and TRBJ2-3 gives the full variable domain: SQTIHQWPATLVQPVGSPLSLECTVEGTSNPNLYWYRQAAGRGLQLLFYSVGIGQISSEVPQNLSASRPQDRQFILSSKKLLLSDSGFYLCAWAGIPPGQYFGPGTRLTVL.

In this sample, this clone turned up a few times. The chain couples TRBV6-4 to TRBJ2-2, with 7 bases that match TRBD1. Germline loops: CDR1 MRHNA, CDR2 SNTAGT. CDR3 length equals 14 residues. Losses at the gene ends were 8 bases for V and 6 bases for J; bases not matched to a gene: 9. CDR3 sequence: CASGDRDGAGELFF. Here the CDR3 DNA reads TGTGCCAGCGGAGACAGGGATGGAGCCGGGGAGCTGTTTTTT.

This CDR3 is CAWNRGDNSPLHF. In DNA, the CDR3 is TGTGCCTGGAACAGGGGTGACAATTCACCCCTCCACTTT. This chain joins TRBV30 and TRBJ1-6; 7 bases are shared with TRBD1. V lost 4 bases to trimming and J lost 7 bases; unmatched junction nucleotides: 4. The CDR3 extends over 13 amino acids. CDR1 is GTSNPN and CDR2 is SVGIG in the germline V gene (reference sequence).

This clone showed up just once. The CDR3, as DNA: TGTGCCAGTACGAAGACAGCTCGTTTCTCCTATGGCTACACCTTC. Translation gives CASTKTARFSYGYTF. This chain connects TRBV19 to TRBJ1-2; TRBD1 might be the D (5 bases). Trimming took off 7 bases at V and 4 bases at J, with 19 bases between the two ends. The CDR3 runs to 15 residues. CDR1 and CDR2 (germline): LNHDA, SQIVND (reference sequence).

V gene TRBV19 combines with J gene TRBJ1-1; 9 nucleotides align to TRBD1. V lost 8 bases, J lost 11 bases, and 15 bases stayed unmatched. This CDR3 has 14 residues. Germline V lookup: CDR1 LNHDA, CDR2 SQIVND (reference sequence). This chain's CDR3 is CASSFTGGSQGAFF. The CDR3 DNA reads TGTGCCAGTTCCTTTACAGGGGGCTCCCAGGGGGCTTTCTTT. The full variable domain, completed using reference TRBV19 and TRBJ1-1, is DGGITQSPKYLFRKEGQNVTLSCEQNLNHDAMYWYRQDPGQGLRLIYYSQIVNDFQKGDIAEGYSVSREKKESFPLTVTSAQKNPTAFYLCASSFTGGSQGAFFGQGTRLTVV.

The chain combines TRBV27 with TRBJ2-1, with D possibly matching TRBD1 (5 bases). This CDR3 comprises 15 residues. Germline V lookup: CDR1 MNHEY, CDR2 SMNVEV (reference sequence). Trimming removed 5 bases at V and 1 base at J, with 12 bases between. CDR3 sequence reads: CASSPQVLSYNEQFF. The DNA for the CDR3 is TGTGCCAGCAGTCCACAGGTTTTGTCCTACAATGAGCAGTTCTTC.

This CDR3 reads CASSDRVNYGYTF. The CDR3 DNA reads as TGTGCCAGCAGCGACAGGGTAAATTATGGCTACACCTTC. The chain has TRBV3-1 (or the pseudogene TRBV3-2) and TRBJ1-2, with 7 positions matching TRBD1. The CDR3 is made up of 13 amino acids. Germline V lookup: CDR1 LGHDT, CDR2 YNNKEL (reference sequence). V lost 5 bases and J lost 5; bases outside the gene matches: 5.

CDR3 amino acids: CAISEAAINEKLFF. The CDR3 nucleotides read TGTGCCATCAGTGAGGCGGCAATTAATGAAAAACTGTTTTTT. V and J are TRBV10-3 and TRBJ1-4; no definite D call. With 2 bases removed from V and 4 bases from J, the gap between germline ends came to 8 bases. This CDR3 contains 14 residues. In germline, CDR1 is ENHRY, CDR2 SYGVKD.

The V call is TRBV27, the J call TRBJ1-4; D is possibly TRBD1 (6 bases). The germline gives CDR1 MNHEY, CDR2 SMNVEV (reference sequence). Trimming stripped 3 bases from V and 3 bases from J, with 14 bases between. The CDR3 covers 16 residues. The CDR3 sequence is CASSFSPDRSNEKLFF. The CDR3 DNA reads TGTGCCAGCAGTTTTAGCCCGGACAGATCTAATGAAAAACTGTTTTTT.

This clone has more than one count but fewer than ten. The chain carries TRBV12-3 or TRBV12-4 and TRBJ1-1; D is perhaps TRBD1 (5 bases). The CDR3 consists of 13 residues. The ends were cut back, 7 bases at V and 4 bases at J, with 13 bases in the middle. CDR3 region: CASTLGTGTEAFF. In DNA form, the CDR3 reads TGTGCCAGCACCTTGGGGACGGGCACTGAAGCTTTCTTT.

The CDR3 DNA is TGTGCCACCAGCCAGGGACCAGATACGCAGTATTTT. The encoded protein is CATSQGPDTQYF. The V gene is TRBV24-1, the J gene TRBJ2-3; D could derive from TRBD1 or TRBD2 (5 bases each). V gave up 7 bases and J gave up 4 bases, with 8 bases separating them. The V gene's germline CDR1 is KGHDR and CDR2 SFDVKD. This CDR3 has 12 amino acids.

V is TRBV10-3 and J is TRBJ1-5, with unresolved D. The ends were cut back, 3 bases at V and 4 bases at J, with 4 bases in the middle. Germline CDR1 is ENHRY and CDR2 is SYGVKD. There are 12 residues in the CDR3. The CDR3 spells CAISDRNQPQHF. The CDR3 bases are TGTGCCATCAGTGACAGGAATCAGCCCCAGCATTTT.